This TCR beta chain was obtained from a study of T cell responses to AZD1222 COVID-19 vaccine. Whole-study results and caveats: White British donors predominated, females outnumbered males, and clonal diversity was possibly underestimated.

As for this clone: Its antigen is still unknown.

Profiled with immunoSEQ multiplex PCR; TCRdb holds only in-frame clones, not every one. The top ten hold 6.5% to 10% of the sample, which has roughly 100,000 clones, roughly 90% seen once. This TCR came from an adult who received the AZD1222 COVID-19 vaccine. The source material was peripheral blood, sampled 28 days after the second AZD1222 dose.

The CDR3 nucleotides are TGTGCCAGTAGTAACCAGGGGGTACCTGAAGCTTTCTTT. Its translation: CASSNQGVPEAFF. V gene TRBV19 combines with J gene TRBJ1-1; 7 bases match TRBD1. With V trimmed by 4 bases and J by 6 bases, 5 bases remained unmatched. The germline CDR1 and CDR2 sequences are LNHDA and SQIVND (reference sequence). CDR3 length equals 13 residues.